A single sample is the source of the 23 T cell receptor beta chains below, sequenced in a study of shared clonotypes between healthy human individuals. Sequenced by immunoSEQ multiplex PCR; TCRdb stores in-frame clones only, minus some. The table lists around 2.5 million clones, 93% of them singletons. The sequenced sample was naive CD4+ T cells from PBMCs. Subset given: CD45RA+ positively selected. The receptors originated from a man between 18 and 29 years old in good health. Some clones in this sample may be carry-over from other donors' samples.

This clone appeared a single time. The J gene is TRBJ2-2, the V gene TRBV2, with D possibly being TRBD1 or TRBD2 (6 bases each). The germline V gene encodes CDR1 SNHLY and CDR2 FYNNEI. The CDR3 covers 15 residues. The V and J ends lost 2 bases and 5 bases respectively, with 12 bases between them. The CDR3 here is CASSEPGASTGELFF. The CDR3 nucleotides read TGTGCCAGCAGTGAACCGGGGGCGAGTACCGGGGAGCTGTTTTTT.

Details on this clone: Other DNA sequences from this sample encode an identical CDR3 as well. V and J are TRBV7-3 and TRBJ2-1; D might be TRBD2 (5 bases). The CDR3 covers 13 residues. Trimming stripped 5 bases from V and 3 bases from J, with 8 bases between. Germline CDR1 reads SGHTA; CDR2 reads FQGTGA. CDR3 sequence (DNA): TGTGCCAGCAGCCCGAGGGTCTACAATGAGCAGTTCTTC. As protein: CASSPRVYNEQFF.

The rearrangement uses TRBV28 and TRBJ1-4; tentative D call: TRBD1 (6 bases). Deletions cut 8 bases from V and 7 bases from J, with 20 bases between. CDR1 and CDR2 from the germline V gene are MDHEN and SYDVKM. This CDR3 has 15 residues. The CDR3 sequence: CASQGGGAGSEKLFF. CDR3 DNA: TGTGCCAGCCAAGGGGGGGGCGCGGGGAGTGAAAAACTGTTTTTT. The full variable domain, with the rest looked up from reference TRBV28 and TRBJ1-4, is DVKVTQSSRYLVKRTGEKVFLECVQDMDHENMFWYRQDPGLGLRLIYFSYDVKMKEKGDIPEGYSVSREKKERFSLILESASTNQTSMYLCASQGGGAGSEKLFFGSGTQLSVL.

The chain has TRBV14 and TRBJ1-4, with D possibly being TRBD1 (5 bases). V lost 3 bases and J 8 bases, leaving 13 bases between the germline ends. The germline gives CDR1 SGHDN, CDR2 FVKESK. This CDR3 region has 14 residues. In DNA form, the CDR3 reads TGTGCCAGCAGCCATAGGGGCTTAGGCGAAAAACTGTTTTTT. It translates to CASSHRGLGEKLFF. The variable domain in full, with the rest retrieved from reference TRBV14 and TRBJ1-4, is EAGVTQFPSHSVIEKGQTVTLRCDPISGHDNLYWYRRVMGKEIKFLLHFVKESKQDESGMPNNRFLAERTGGTYSTLKVQPAELEDSGVYFCASSHRGLGEKLFFGSGTQLSVL.

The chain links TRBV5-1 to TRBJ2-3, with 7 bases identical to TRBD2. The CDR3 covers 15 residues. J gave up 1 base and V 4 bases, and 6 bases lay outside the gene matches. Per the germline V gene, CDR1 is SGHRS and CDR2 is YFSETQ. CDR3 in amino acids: CASSILAEGTDTQYF. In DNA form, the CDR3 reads TGCGCCAGCAGCATCCTAGCGGAGGGCACAGATACGCAGTATTTT.

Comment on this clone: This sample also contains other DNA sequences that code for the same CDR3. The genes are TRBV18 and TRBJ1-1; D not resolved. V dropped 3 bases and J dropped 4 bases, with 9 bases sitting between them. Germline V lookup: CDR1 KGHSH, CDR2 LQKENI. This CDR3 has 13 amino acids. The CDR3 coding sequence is TGTGCCAGCTCACCTGGGGTTGGCACTGAAGCTTTCTTT. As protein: CASSPGVGTEAFF.

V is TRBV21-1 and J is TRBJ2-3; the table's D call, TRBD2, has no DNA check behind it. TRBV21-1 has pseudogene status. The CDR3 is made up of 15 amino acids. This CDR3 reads CASSKRLEECDTQYF. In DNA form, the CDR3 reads TGTGCCAGCAGCAAACGACTAGAGGAATGCGATACGCAGTATTTT.

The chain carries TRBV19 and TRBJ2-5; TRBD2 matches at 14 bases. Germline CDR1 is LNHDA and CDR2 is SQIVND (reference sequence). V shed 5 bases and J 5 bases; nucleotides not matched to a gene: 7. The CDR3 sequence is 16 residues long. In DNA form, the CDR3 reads TGTGCCAGTAGTTCCGGGACTAGCGGGAGTTTGGAGACCCAGTACTTC. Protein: CASSSGTSGSLETQYF.

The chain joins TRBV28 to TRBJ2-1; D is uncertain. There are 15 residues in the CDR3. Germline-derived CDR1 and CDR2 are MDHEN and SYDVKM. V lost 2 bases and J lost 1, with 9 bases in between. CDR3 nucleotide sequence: TGTGCCAGCAGTTTAGTCCCTCCTTCCTACAATGAGCAGTTCTTC. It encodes CASSLVPPSYNEQFF. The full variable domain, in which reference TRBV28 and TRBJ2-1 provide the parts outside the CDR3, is DVKVTQSSRYLVKRTGEKVFLECVQDMDHENMFWYRQDPGLGLRLIYFSYDVKMKEKGDIPEGYSVSREKKERFSLILESASTNQTSMYLCASSLVPPSYNEQFFGPGTRLTVL.

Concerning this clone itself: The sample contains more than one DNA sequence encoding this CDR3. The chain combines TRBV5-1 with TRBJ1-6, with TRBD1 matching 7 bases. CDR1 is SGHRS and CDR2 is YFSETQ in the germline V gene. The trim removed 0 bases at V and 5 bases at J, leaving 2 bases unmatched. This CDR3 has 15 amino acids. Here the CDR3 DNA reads TGCGCCAGCAGCTTGGGCACAGGGGATAATTCACCCCTCCACTTT. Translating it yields CASSLGTGDNSPLHF.

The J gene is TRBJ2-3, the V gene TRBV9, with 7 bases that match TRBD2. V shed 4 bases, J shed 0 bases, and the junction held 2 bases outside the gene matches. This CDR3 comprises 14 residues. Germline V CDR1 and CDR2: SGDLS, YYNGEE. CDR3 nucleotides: TGTGCCAGCAGCCAAGCGGGGAGCACAGATACGCAGTATTTT. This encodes CASSQAGSTDTQYF.

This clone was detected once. The CDR3: CASSPLAGFQETQYF. The CDR3 DNA sequence: TGTGCCAGCAGCCCACTAGCGGGGTTCCAAGAGACCCAGTACTTC. The chain employs TRBV7-9 and TRBJ2-5; 10 nucleotides match TRBD2. V shed 5 bases and J 1 base; nucleotides not matched to a gene: 4. Germline V gene sequence: CDR1 SEHNR, CDR2 FQNEAQ (reference sequence). CDR3 length: 15 amino acids.

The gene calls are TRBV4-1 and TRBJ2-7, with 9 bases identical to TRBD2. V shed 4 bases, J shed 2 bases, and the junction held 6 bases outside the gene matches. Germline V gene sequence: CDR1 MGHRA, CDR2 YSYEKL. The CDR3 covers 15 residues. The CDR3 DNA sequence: TGCGCCAGCAGCCCCTTTAGCGGGAGCCCCTACGAGCAGTACTTC. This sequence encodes CASSPFSGSPYEQYF.

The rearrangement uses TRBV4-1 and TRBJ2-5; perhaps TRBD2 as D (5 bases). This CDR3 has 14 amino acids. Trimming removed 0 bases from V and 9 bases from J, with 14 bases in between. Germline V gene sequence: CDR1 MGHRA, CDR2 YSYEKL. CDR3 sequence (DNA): TGCGCCAGCAGCCAAGAGGCCGGGCCCGGGGCCCAGTACTTC. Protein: CASSQEAGPGAQYF.

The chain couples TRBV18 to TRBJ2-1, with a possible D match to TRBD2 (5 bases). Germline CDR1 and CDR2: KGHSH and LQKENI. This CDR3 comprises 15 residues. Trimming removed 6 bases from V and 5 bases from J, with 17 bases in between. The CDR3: CASSLTSFFDNEQFF. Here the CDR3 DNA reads TGTGCCAGCTCCCTCACTAGTTTCTTCGACAATGAGCAGTTCTTC.

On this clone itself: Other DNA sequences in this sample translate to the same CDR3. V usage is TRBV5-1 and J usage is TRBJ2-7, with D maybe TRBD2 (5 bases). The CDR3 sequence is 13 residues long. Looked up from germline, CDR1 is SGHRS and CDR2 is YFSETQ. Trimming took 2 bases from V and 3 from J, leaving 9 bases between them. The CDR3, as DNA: TGCGCCAGCAGCTTACTCCGGGACTACGAGCAGTACTTC. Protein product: CASSLLRDYEQYF.

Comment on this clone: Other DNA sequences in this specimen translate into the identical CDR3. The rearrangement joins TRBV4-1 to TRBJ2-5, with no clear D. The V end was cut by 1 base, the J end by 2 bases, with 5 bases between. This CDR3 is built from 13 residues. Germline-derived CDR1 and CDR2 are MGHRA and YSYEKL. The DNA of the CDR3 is TGCGCCAGCAGCCAAGGTGTTCAAGAGACCCAGTACTTC. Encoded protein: CASSQGVQETQYF.

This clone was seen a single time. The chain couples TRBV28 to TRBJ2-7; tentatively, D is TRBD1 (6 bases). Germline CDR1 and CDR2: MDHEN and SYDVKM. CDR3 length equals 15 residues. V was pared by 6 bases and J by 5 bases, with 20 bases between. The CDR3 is CASSPHSGTRNEQYF. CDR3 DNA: TGTGCCAGCAGCCCGCATTCCGGGACACGCAACGAGCAGTACTTC. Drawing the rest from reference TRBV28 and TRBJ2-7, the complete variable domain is DVKVTQSSRYLVKRTGEKVFLECVQDMDHENMFWYRQDPGLGLRLIYFSYDVKMKEKGDIPEGYSVSREKKERFSLILESASTNQTSMYLCASSPHSGTRNEQYFGPGTRLTVT.

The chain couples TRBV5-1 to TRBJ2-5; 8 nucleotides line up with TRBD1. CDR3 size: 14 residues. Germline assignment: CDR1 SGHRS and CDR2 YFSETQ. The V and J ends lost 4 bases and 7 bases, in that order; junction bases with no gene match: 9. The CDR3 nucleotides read TGCGCCAGCAGCGTGACAGGGGCGGACGGGACCCAGTACTTC. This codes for CASSVTGADGTQYF.

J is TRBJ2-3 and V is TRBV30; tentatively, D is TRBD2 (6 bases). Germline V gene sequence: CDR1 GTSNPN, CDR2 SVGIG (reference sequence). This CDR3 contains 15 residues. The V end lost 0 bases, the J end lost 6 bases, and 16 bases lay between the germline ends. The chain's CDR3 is CAWSVLASDGDTQYF. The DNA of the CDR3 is TGTGCCTGGAGTGTACTGGCTAGCGATGGCGATACGCAGTATTTT. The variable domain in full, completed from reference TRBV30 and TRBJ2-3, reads SQTIHQWPATLVQPVGSPLSLECTVEGTSNPNLYWYRQAAGRGLQLLFYSVGIGQISSEVPQNLSASRPQDRQFILSSKKLLLSDSGFYLCAWSVLASDGDTQYFGPGTRLTVL.

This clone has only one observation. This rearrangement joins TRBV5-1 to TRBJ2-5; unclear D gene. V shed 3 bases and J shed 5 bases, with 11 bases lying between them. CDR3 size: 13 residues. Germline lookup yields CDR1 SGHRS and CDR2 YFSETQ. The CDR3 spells CASSSYRVETQYF. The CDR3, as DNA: TGCGCCAGCAGCTCCTATAGGGTGGAGACCCAGTACTTC.

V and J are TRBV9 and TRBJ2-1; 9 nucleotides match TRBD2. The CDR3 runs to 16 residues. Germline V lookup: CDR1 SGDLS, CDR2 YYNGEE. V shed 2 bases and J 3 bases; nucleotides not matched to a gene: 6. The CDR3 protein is CASSVGGRAVYNEQFF. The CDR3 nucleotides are TGTGCCAGCAGCGTCGGCGGGAGGGCCGTCTACAATGAGCAGTTCTTC.

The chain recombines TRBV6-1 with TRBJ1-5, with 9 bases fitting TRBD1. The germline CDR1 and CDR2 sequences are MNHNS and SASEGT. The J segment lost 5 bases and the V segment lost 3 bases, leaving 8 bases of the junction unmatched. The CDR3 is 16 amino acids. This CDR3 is CASSDRQGGRDQPQHF. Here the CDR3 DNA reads TGTGCCAGCAGTGACCGACAGGGGGGAAGGGATCAGCCCCAGCATTTT.